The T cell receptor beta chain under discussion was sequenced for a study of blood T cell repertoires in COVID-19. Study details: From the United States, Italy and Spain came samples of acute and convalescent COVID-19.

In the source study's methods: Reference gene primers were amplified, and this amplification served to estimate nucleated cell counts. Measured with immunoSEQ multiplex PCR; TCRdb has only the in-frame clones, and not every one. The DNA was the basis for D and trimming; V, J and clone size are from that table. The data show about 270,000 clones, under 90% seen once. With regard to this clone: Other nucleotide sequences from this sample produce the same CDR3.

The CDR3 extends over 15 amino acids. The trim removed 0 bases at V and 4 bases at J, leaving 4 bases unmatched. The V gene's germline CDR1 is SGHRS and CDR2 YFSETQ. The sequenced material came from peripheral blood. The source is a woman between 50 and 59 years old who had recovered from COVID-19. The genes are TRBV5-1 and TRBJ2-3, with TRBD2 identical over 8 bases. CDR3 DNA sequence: TGCGCCAGCAGCTTGGTTGCGGGGGGTGCAGATACGCAGTATTTT. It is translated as CASSLVAGGADTQYF.